One and the same sample provided the 4 T cell receptor beta chains below, sequenced in a study of blood T cell repertoires in COVID-19. Generated by immunoSEQ multiplex PCR, the TCRdb table keeps only in-frame clones and is missing some. The sample gives over 150,000 clones, roughly nine tenths of which show up once; around 0.53% is in the top ten. The sample comprised peripheral blood. The receptors stem from a man between 50 and 59 years old with acute or convalescent COVID-19.

A note on this clone: The sample has other DNA sequences that encode this CDR3 too. The rearrangement joins TRBV6-5 to TRBJ2-1, with 8 bases fitting TRBD1. With 6 bases clipped from V and 5 bases from J, the junction kept 6 bases outside the gene matches. Germline V lookup: CDR1 MNHEY, CDR2 SVGAGI. The CDR3 covers 14 residues. The CDR3 reads CASRRTGRNNEQFF. Here the CDR3 DNA reads TGTGCCAGCAGACGGACAGGGAGGAACAATGAGCAGTTCTTC.

V and J are TRBV20-1 and TRBJ2-7; tentative D call: TRBD2 (5 bases). CDR3 length equals 11 residues. V was clipped by 2 bases and J by 10 bases, with 12 bases between them. Germline V lookup: CDR1 DFQATT, CDR2 SNEGSKA (reference sequence). The CDR3 region is CSARFGGLQYF. CDR3 nucleotide sequence: TGCAGTGCTAGATTCGGAGGACTTCAGTACTTC.

The chain has TRBV7-2 and TRBJ1-3; 8 bases agree with TRBD1. Germline V gives CDR1 SGHTA, CDR2 FQGNSA. V gave up 4 bases and J gave up 0 bases; unmatched junction bases: 2. CDR3 length: 15 amino acids. CDR3 loop: CASSSTGGSGNTIYF. The CDR3 region has the DNA TGTGCCAGCAGCTCCACAGGGGGCTCTGGAAACACCATATATTTT.

As concerns this clone: An end of the junction does not agree with germline; a read error may underlie this. This chain uses TRBV5-6 with TRBJ2-1; possible D gene TRBD2, 6 bases. The CDR3 is 15 amino acids. The germline V gene has CDR1 SGHDT and CDR2 YYEEEE. This CDR3 is CVSSLLGRYYNEQFF. For the CDR3, the DNA is TGTGTCAGCAGCTTGTTGGGGAGGTACTACAATGAGCAGTTCTTC.